These 22 T cell receptor beta chains originate from one sample sequenced in a study of CD8+ T cells in alopecia areata (dated by TCRdb to the late 2010s). Receptors were amplified or captured by the immunoSEQ multiplex PCR assay. RNA was extracted from all samples and reverse transcribed into cDNA, which served as template for TCR sequencing. In TCRdb, the immuneACCESS table is reduced to in-frame sequences with V and J assigned. These tables do not hold every clone; where another copy was compared, an unresolved V gene accounts for under half, and the others remain unexplained. The sample table holds more than 9,000 clones, of which 57% were seen once. The top ten clones comprise over 12% of the sample. Lesional scalp punch biopsies and peripheral blood were collected from alopecia areata patients. Sequencing was performed on skin. The receptor set was obtained from a human donor with alopecia areata.

The rearrangement uses TRBV4-1 and TRBJ2-2; either TRBD1 or TRBD2 may fit D (5 bases each). Germline V gene lookup returns CDR1 MGHRA and CDR2 YSYEKL. This CDR3 has 13 residues. V lost 4 bases and J lost 8, with 11 bases in between. CDR3 DNA sequence: TGCGCCAGCAGCCTTCCCGGGGCGGGGGAGCTGTTTTTT. Protein product: CASSLPGAGELFF.

V usage is TRBV6-6 and J usage is TRBJ1-6; D unresolved. V was trimmed by 0 bases and J by 7 bases, leaving 10 bases between them. The CDR3 extends over 15 amino acids. In germline, CDR1 is MNHNY, CDR2 SVGAGI (reference sequence). CDR3 in amino acids: CASSYSSGLNSPLHF. In DNA, the CDR3 is TGTGCCAGCAGTTACTCTTCAGGACTAAATTCACCCCTCCACTTT.

This clone was seen a few times. This chain links TRBV11-3 with TRBJ2-2; D is unclear. Germline V gives CDR1 SGHNT, CDR2 YENEEA. V lost 5 bases and J lost 5, with 15 bases in between. This CDR3 region has 15 residues. CDR3 coding DNA: TGTGCCAGCAGCCTTGGATGGGCTGAGACCGGGGAGCTGTTTTTT. Amino acids: CASSLGWAETGELFF.

This sequence joins TRBV9 and TRBJ2-1, with D uncertain. Germline values: CDR1 SGDLS, CDR2 YYNGEE. V was pared by 1 base and J by 5 bases, with 10 bases between. The CDR3 runs 14 residues. CDR3 nucleotide sequence: TGTGCCAGCAGCGTAAGAGGCATCGACAATGAGCAGTTCTTC. Translating it yields CASSVRGIDNEQFF.

The chain's CDR3 is CASKPLGSQETQYF. CDR3 sequence (DNA): TGTGCCAGCAAACCCCTGGGCAGCCAAGAGACCCAGTACTTC. The chain links TRBV27 to TRBJ2-5; D unresolved. Germline CDR1 MNHEY, CDR2 SMNVEV (reference sequence). The V and J ends lost 7 bases and 1 base respectively, with 13 bases between them. CDR3 size: 14 residues.

In its sample, this clone was seen a few times. The rearrangement joins TRBV4-1 to TRBJ2-5; 10 bases map to TRBD1. The CDR3 is 15 residues long. With V trimmed by 2 bases and J by 5 bases, 5 bases remained unmatched. CDR1 is MGHRA, CDR2 YSYEKL, per germline. The CDR3 reads CASSQLDRGWETQYF. Here the CDR3 DNA reads TGCGCCAGCAGCCAACTGGACAGGGGGTGGGAGACCCAGTACTTC.

This clone was detected a few times. The rearrangement joins TRBV9 to TRBJ2-3, with TRBD1 as a possible D gene (5 bases). CDR1 SGDLS and CDR2 YYNGEE come from the germline V gene. The CDR3 runs to 14 residues. The ends were cut back, 2 bases at V and 4 bases at J, with 11 bases in the middle. The CDR3 loop is CASSVHGAADTQYF. The DNA of the CDR3 is TGTGCCAGCAGCGTTCATGGGGCCGCAGATACGCAGTATTTT.

This clone showed up just once. CDR3 DNA: TGCGCCAGCAGTGAAAGTGCCCGAAACGGGGAGCTGTTTTTT. It is translated as CASSESARNGELFF. The chain recombines TRBV10-2 with TRBJ2-2; D call uncertain. V shed 3 bases and J shed 7 bases, with 12 bases lying between them. Germline V CDR1 and CDR2: WSHSY, SAAADI. The CDR3 is 14 residues long.

The rearrangement uses TRBV6-6 and TRBJ1-6; D call uncertain. The length of the CDR3 is 14 residues. The germline V gene encodes CDR1 MNHNY and CDR2 SVGAGI (reference sequence). Trimming removed 3 bases from V and 7 bases from J, with 10 bases in between. This chain's CDR3 is CASSYGGTNSPLHF. The CDR3 coding sequence is TGTGCCAGCAGTTATGGCGGAACAAATTCACCCCTCCACTTT.

J is TRBJ2-5 and V is TRBV4-1; no clear D gene. Per the germline V gene, CDR1 is MGHRA and CDR2 is YSYEKL. V lost 1 base to trimming and J lost 1 base, with 16 bases between them. CDR3 length equals 17 residues. The CDR3 region is CASSQVVRKVGQETQYF. The CDR3 nucleotides read TGCGCCAGCAGCCAAGTGGTCCGCAAAGTGGGCCAAGAGACCCAGTACTTC.

This clone was recorded once. This chain links TRBV6-5 with TRBJ2-7, with TRBD1 matching over 7 bases. The CDR3 extends over 15 amino acids. J was trimmed by 2 bases and V by 4 bases; bases with no gene match: 8. The germline CDR1 and CDR2 sequences are MNHEY and SVGAGI. The CDR3 sequence is CASSSTGWGPYEQYF. For the CDR3, the DNA is TGTGCCAGCAGTTCGACAGGGTGGGGCCCCTACGAGCAGTACTTC.

This clone was seen more than once but under ten times. This chain connects TRBV10-3 to TRBJ1-4, with a weak D call TRBD1 (5 bases). The CDR3 covers 18 residues. In germline, CDR1 is ENHRY, CDR2 SYGVKD. The V end was cut by 0 bases, the J end by 8 bases, with 22 bases between. The CDR3 reads CAISESSPKRGISEKLFF. CDR3 sequence (DNA): TGTGCCATCAGTGAGTCGTCCCCTAAACGGGGGATATCAGAAAAACTGTTTTTT.

A note on this clone: Distinct nucleotide sequences in the sample also encode this CDR3. The gene calls are TRBV6-6 and TRBJ1-1, with unresolved D. This CDR3 has 14 amino acids. The V gene's germline CDR1 is MNHNY and CDR2 SVGAGI (reference sequence). The germline V and J ends were trimmed by 1 base and 1 base, with 7 bases remaining between them. The CDR3 is CASSYYGGNTEAFF. DNA of the CDR3: TGTGCCAGCAGTTACTATGGAGGGAACACTGAAGCTTTCTTT.

This sequence joins TRBV5-5 and TRBJ2-1, with D unclear. The germline V gene encodes CDR1 SGHKS and CDR2 YYEKEE (reference sequence). V was trimmed by 4 bases and J by 15 bases, leaving 17 bases between them. The CDR3 sequence is 12 residues long. Written as DNA, the CDR3 is TGTGCCAGCAGCCTCGACGCTAAAAACAGGTTCTTC. As protein: CASSLDAKNRFF.

The chain links TRBV27 to TRBJ2-2, with TRBD1 identical over 7 bases. Germline V CDR1 and CDR2: MNHEY, SMNVEV (reference sequence). The J segment lost 2 bases and the V segment lost 6 bases, leaving 3 bases of the junction unmatched. There are 14 residues in the CDR3. CDR3: CASSTGDNTGELFF. In nucleotides, the CDR3 is TGTGCCAGCAGCACAGGGGATAACACCGGGGAGCTGTTTTTT.

The sample holds one count of this clone. V usage is TRBV30 and J usage is TRBJ2-7; D might be TRBD2 (6 bases). Between the trimmed V and J ends, which lost 3 bases and 7 bases, there was a span of 16 bases. This CDR3 comprises 13 residues. Germline V gene lookup returns CDR1 GTSNPN and CDR2 SVGIG (reference sequence). DNA of the CDR3: TGTGCCTGGAGAACGGGGGTGTTGAAGGAGCAGTACTTC. As protein: CAWRTGVLKEQYF.

The chain couples TRBV23-1 to TRBJ1-1, with D perhaps TRBD1 (5 bases). TRBV23-1 qualifies as an ORF whose function is uncertain. This CDR3 has 12 residues. V was shortened by 3 bases and J by 6 bases, with 8 bases between the two germline ends. The CDR3 nucleotides are TGCGCCAGCAGTCACGGGGGAGCTGAAGCTTTCTTT. Amino acids: CASSHGGAEAFF.

The V call is TRBV7-2, the J call TRBJ1-5, with TRBD1 matching over 7 bases. The ends lost 4 bases at V and 6 bases at J; junction bases unmatched: 12. This CDR3 is 16 amino acids long. Per the germline V gene, CDR1 is SGHTA and CDR2 is FQGNSA. The chain's CDR3 is CASSSEGGGGIQPQHF. The CDR3 bases are TGTGCCAGCAGCTCAGAGGGTGGAGGGGGCATTCAGCCCCAGCATTTT.

V is TRBV4-3 and J is TRBJ1-2, with a tentative D call TRBD1 (5 bases). V was clipped by 4 bases and J by 5 bases, with 20 bases between them. The CDR3 covers 16 residues. Germline V gene sequence: CDR1 LGHNA, CDR2 YSLEER. The CDR3 DNA reads as TGCGCCAGCAGCCCACGGGCCCGGGACGGAGGATATGGCTACACCTTC. Its translation is CASSPRARDGGYGYTF.

This chain connects TRBV5-6 to TRBJ2-7; the match to TRBD2 covers 9 bases. The CDR3 has 16 amino acids. Germline lookup yields CDR1 SGHDT and CDR2 YYEEEE. Trimming at V came to 3 bases and at J to 3 bases, leaving 10 bases not matched to a gene. Written as DNA, the CDR3 is TGTGCCAGCAGCTGGAGGATAGCGGGGGAAGTCTACGAGCAGTACTTC. Protein sequence: CASSWRIAGEVYEQYF.

This clone was recorded a few times. The V gene is TRBV18, the J gene TRBJ2-1; 9 bases fit TRBD1. CDR3 size: 14 residues. Trimming at V came to 2 bases and at J to 8 bases, leaving 4 bases not matched to a gene. CDR1 KGHSH and CDR2 LQKENI come from the germline V gene. The CDR3 sequence is CASSPGTGYDEQFF. CDR3 bases: TGTGCCAGCTCACCAGGGACAGGGTACGATGAGCAGTTCTTC.

The gene calls are TRBV2 and TRBJ2-7; D ambiguous. Germline assignment: CDR1 SNHLY and CDR2 FYNNEI. Trimming removed 6 bases at V and 0 bases at J, with 6 bases between. The CDR3 is 12 residues long. The CDR3 nucleotides are TGTGCCAGCAGCGAAATCTCCTACGAGCAGTACTTC. Translating gives CASSEISYEQYF.